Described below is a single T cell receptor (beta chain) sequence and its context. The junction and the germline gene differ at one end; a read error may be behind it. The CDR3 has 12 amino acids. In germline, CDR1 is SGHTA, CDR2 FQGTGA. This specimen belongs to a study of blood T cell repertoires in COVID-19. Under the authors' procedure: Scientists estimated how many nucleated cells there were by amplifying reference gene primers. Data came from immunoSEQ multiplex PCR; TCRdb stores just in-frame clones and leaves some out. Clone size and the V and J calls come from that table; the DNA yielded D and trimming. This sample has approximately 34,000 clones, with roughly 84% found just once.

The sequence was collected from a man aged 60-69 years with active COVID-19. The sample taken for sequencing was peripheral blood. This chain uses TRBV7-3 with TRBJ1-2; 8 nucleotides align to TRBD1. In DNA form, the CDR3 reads TGTGCCAGCAGCATGACGGGACAGGATCCTGTCTTC. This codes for CASSMTGQDPVF. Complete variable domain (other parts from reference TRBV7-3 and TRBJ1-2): GAGVSQTPSNKVTEKGKYVELRCDPISGHTALYWYRQSLGQGPEFLIYFQGTGAADDSGLPNDRFFAVRPEGSVSTLKIQRTERGDSAVYLCASSMTGQDPVFGSGTRLTVV.